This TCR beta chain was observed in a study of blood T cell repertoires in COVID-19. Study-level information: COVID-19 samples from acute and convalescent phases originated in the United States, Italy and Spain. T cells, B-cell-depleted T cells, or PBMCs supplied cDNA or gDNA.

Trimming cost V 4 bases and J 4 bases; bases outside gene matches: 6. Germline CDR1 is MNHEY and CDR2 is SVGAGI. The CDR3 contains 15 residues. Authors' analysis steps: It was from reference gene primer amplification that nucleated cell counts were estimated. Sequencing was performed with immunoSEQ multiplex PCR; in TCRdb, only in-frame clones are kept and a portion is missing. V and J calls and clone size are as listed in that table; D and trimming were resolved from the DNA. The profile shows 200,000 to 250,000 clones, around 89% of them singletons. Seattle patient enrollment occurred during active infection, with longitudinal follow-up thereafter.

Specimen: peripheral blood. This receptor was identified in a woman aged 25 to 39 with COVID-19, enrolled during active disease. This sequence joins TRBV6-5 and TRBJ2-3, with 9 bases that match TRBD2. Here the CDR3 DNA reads TGTGCCAGCAGTTGGCGGGGGGGCCGGGCAGATACGCAGTATTTT. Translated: CASSWRGGRADTQYF.